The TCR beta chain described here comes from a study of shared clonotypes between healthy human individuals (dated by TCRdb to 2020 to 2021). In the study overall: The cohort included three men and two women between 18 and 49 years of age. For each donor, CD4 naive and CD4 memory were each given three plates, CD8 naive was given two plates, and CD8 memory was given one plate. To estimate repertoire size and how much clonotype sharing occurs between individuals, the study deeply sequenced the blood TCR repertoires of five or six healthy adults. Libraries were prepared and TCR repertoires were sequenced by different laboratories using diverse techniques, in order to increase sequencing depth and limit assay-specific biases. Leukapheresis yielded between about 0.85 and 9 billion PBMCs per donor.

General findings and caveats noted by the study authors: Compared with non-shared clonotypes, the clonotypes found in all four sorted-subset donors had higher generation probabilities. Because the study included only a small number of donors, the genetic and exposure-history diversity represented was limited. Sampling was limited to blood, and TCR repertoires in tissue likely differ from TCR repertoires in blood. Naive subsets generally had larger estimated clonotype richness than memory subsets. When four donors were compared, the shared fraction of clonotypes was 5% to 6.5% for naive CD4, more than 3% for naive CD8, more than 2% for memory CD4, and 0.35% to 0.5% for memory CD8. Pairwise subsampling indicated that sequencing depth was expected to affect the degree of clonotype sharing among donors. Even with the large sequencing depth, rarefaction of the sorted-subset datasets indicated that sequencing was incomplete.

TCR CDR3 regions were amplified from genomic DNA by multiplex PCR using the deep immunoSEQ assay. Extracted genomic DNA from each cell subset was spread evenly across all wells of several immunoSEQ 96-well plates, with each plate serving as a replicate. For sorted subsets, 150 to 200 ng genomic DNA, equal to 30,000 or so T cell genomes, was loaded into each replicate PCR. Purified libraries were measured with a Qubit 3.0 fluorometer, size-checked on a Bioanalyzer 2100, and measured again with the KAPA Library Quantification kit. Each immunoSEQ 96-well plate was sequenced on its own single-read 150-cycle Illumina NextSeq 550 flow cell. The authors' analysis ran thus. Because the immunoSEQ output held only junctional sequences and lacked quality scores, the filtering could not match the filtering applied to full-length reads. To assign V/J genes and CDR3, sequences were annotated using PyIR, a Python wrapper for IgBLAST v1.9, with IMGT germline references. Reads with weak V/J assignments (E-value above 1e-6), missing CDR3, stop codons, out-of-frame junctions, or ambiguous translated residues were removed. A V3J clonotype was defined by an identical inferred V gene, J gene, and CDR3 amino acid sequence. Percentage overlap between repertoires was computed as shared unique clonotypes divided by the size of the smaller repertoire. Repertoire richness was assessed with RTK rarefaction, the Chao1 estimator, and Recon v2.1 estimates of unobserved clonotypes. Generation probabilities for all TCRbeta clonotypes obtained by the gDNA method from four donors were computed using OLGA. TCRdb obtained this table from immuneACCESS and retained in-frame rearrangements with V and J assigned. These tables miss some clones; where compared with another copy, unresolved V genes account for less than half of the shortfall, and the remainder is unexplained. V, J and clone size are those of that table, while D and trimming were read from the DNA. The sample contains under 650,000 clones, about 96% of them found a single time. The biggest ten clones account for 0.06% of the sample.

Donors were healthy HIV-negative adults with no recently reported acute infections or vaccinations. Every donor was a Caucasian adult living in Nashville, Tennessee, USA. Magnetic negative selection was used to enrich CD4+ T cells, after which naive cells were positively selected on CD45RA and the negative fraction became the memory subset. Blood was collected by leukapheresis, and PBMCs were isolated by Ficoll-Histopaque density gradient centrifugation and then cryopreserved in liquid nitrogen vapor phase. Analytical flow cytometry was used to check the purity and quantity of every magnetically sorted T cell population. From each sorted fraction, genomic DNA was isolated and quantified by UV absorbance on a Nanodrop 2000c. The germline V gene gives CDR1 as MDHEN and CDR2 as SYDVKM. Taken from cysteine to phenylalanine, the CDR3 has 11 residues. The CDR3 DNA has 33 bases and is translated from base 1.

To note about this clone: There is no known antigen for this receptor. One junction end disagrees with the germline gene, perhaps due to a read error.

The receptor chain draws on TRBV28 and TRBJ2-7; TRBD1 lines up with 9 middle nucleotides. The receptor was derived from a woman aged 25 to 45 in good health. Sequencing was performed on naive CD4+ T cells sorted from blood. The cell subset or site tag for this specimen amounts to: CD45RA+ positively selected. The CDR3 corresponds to CASSQIGDRDF. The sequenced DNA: TGTGCCAGCAGCCAGATAGGGGACAGGGACTTC.